This T cell receptor (beta chain) is drawn from a study of T-cell memory formation after mild COVID-19. Notes on the study in general: Contracting clones localized mainly to CM and EM when CD4+ and mainly to EMRA when CD8+. Balance between CD4 and CD8 was seen in clones contracting day 15 to 85, and a CD4+ lean was seen in later expanders. Some SARS-CoV-2-responding clones were already detected in memory before infection.

Constant-segment primers and 5'RACE yielded cDNA libraries for TCR alpha and TCR beta, each carrying sample barcodes and UMIs. One entry per CDR3 protein results from TCRdb running MiXCR on the 5' RACE reads. The data show 500,000 to 550,000 distinct CDR3 sequences, about 20% seen once. The sample holds a few counts of this clonotype. The antigen remains undetermined. This CDR3 contains 13 residues. CDR1 DFQATT and CDR2 SNEGSKA come from the germline V gene (reference sequence). Trimming cost V 1 base and J 0 bases, with 4 bases left between them. The chain links TRBV20-1 to TRBJ1-5; D unclear. This receptor was obtained from an adult woman who had mild COVID-19 (a few samples of this study predate the infection). Cell type and time point are not known. The sequenced sample was PBMCs or a T cell subset sorted from them (not recorded which). CDR3 sequence (DNA): TGCAGTGCTAGAGCAGCTAGCAATCAGCCCCAGCATTTT. This translates into CSARAASNQPQHF.